Below are 10 T cell receptor beta chains sequenced from a single sample in a study. Treg sorting used a CD4+CD25+CD127-/low gate. TCRdb redid the calling of the 5' RACE reads with MiXCR, one entry per CDR3 protein. The sample lists around 50,000 distinct CDR3 sequences; about 26% were seen once. The sequencing input was tumor-infiltrating Tregs sorted from the breast tumor. These receptors were collected from a female donor with breast cancer.

V is TRBV7-2 and J is TRBJ2-5; 10 bases map to TRBD2. This CDR3 has 16 amino acids. V lost 5 bases, J lost 1 base, and 7 bases stayed unmatched. Germline loops: CDR1 SGHTA, CDR2 FQGNSA. CDR3 nucleotide sequence: TGTGCCAGCAGCCCGTGGACTAGCGGAGGCCAAGAGACCCAGTACTTC. Protein: CASSPWTSGGQETQYF. The full variable domain, its missing parts supplied by reference TRBV7-2 and TRBJ2-5, is GAGVSQSPSNKVTEKGKDVELRCDPISGHTALYWYRQSLGQGLEFLIYFQGNSAPDKSGLPSDRFSAERTGGSVSTLTIQRTQQEDSAVYLCASSPWTSGGQETQYFGPGTRLLVL.

This clonotype was observed at least ten times. The rearrangement joins TRBV29-1 to TRBJ1-5, with D unclear. The V end lost 4 bases, the J end lost 0 bases, and 7 bases lay between the germline ends. CDR3 length: 13 residues. In germline, CDR1 is SQVTM, CDR2 ANQGSEA. The CDR3 nucleotides are TGCAGCGTTGCCGGATCTAGCAATCAGCCCCAGCATTTT. Protein product: CSVAGSSNQPQHF. Based on the CDR3 plus reference TRBV29-1 and TRBJ1-5, the full variable domain is SAVISQKPSRDICQRGTSLTIQCQVDSQVTMMFWYRQQPGQSLTLIATANQGSEATYESGFVIDKFPISRPNLTFSTLTVSNMSPEDSSIYLCSVAGSSNQPQHFGDGTRLSIL.

The CDR3 bases are TGTGCCAGCAGTTTGGACAGTAATCAGCCCCAGCATTTT. It translates to CASSLDSNQPQHF. This rearrangement joins TRBV28 to TRBJ1-5; D is possibly TRBD1 (6 bases). CDR1 and CDR2 from the germline V gene are MDHEN and SYDVKM. V gave up 3 bases and J gave up 4 bases, with 7 bases separating them. There are 13 residues in the CDR3.

The sample holds many counts of this clonotype. The chain joins TRBV6-2 or TRBV6-3 to TRBJ2-3, with 13 nucleotides matching TRBD2. Germline CDR1 and CDR2: MNHEY and SVGEGT. V lost 6 bases to trimming and J lost 4 bases; unmatched junction nucleotides: 22. This CDR3 contains 21 residues. The CDR3 DNA reads as TGTGCCAGCAGCCCTCTCCGGGGCCGGACTAGCGGGGGCCAGGGCGCAGATACGCAGTATTTT. It codes for CASSPLRGRTSGGQGADTQYF.

The CDR3 nucleotides are TGTGCCAGCAGCTTAACGCAGGGGGCGGTCGGGGAGCTGTTTTTT. Translating gives CASSLTQGAVGELFF. The rearrangement uses TRBV7-3 and TRBJ2-2, with TRBD1 matching over 8 bases. Germline values: CDR1 SGHTA, CDR2 FQGTGA. Trimming cost V 0 bases and J 7 bases; bases outside gene matches: 4. The CDR3 length is 15 residues.

The V gene is TRBV5-1, the J gene TRBJ1-1, with unresolved D. Trimming removed 0 bases from V and 0 bases from J, with 9 bases in between. There are 15 residues in the CDR3. CDR1 and CDR2 from the germline V gene are SGHRS and YFSETQ. The CDR3 sequence is CASSLGGSLNTEAFF. CDR3 DNA sequence: TGCGCCAGCAGCTTGGGTGGTTCGTTGAACACTGAAGCTTTCTTT.

In DNA, the CDR3 is TGCGCCAGCAGCGATGGTACGAGCTCCTACAATGAGCAGTTCTTC. This translates into CASSDGTSSYNEQFF. The chain recombines TRBV5-1 with TRBJ2-1; no definite D call. The germline V gene encodes CDR1 SGHRS and CDR2 YFSETQ. The length of the CDR3 is 15 residues. V lost 4 bases, J lost 0 bases, and 11 bases lay in between.

This clonotype was picked up a small number of times. The CDR3 DNA reads as TGCGCCAGCAGCGGCGGGACAGAAGTCACCGGGGAGCTGTTTTTT. The encoded protein is CASSGGTEVTGELFF. The genes are TRBV5-1 and TRBJ2-2; tentative D call: TRBD1 (7 bases). Germline V gene sequence: CDR1 SGHRS, CDR2 YFSETQ. V gave up 4 bases and J gave up 4 bases, with 14 bases separating them. The CDR3 contains 15 residues.

Points on this clonotype: A read error may account for a junction end that differs from germline. The chain carries TRBV7-7 and TRBJ2-1; TRBD2 is a possible D gene (5 bases). The germline gives CDR1 SSHAT, CDR2 FNYEAQ (reference sequence). This CDR3 is 13 amino acids long. CDR3 amino acids: CASSTKRVYEQFF. As DNA, the CDR3 is TGTGCTAGCAGCACGAAGAGGGTCTATGAGCAGTTCTTC.

The gene calls are TRBV20-1 and TRBJ1-4, with D possibly matching TRBD1 (5 bases). The germline V and J ends were trimmed by 4 bases and 7 bases, with 13 bases remaining between them. CDR3 size: 13 residues. Germline V gene lookup returns CDR1 DFQATT and CDR2 SNEGSKA (reference sequence). The DNA of the CDR3 is TGCAGTGCTAAACGGGGGATAGTTGAAAAACTGTTTTTT. This translates into CSAKRGIVEKLFF.